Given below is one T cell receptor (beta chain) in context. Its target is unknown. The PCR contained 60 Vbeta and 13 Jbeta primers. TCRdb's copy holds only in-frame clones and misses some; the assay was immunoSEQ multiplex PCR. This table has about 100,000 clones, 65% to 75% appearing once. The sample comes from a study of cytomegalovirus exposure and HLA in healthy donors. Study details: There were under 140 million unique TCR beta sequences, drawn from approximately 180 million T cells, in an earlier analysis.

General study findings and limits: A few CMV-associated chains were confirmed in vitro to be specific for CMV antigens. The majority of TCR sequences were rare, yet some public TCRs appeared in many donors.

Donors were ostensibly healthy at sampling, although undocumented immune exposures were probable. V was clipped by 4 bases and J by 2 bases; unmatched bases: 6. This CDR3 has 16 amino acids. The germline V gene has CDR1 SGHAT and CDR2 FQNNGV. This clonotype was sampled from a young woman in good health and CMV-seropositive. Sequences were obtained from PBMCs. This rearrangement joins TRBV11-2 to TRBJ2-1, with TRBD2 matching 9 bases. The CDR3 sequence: CASSSRLAVTYNEQFF. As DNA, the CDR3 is TGTGCCAGCAGCTCAAGACTAGCGGTTACCTACAATGAGCAGTTCTTC.